This entry lists 5 T cell receptor beta chains sequenced from one sample in a study of blood T cell repertoires in COVID-19. Repertoires were generated with immunoSEQ multiplex PCR, while TCRdb's copy carries only in-frame clones and drops some. Here the sample spans just over 300,000 clones, 70% to 90% being singletons. The sequenced sample consisted of PBMCs or T cells enriched from blood (not recorded which). These receptors all come from a man aged 25-40 years who had recovered from COVID-19.

The rearrangement joins TRBV6-5 to TRBJ1-5; D perhaps matches TRBD1 (6 bases). CDR3 length: 14 amino acids. V lost 7 bases and J 7 bases, leaving 17 bases between the germline ends. The germline CDR1 and CDR2 sequences are MNHEY and SVGAGI. As DNA, the CDR3 is TGTGCCAGCACGATACAGGGAATCGGGCAGCCCCAGCATTTT. This translates into CASTIQGIGQPQHF.

This chain links TRBV7-2 with TRBJ2-3; 12 positions agree with TRBD2. The V gene end was trimmed by 5 bases and the J gene end by 4 bases; junction bases not matched to a gene: 7. The germline V gene encodes CDR1 SGHTA and CDR2 FQGNSA. This CDR3 comprises 16 residues. CDR3 protein: CASSPSTSGGSDTQYF. The CDR3 DNA sequence: TGTGCCAGCAGCCCGTCGACTAGCGGGGGATCAGATACGCAGTATTTT.

The chain links TRBV25-1 to TRBJ1-1; 9 bases map to TRBD1. The CDR3 covers 13 residues. Germline V gene lookup returns CDR1 MGHDK and CDR2 SYGVNS. V lost 6 bases to trimming and J lost 5 bases; unmatched junction nucleotides: 4. CDR3 protein: CASSTGGWTEAFF. In nucleotides, the CDR3 is TGTGCCAGCAGCACAGGGGGCTGGACTGAAGCTTTCTTT.

The V and J genes are TRBV20-1 and TRBJ2-3, with 9 bases lining up with TRBD2. The germline gives CDR1 DFQATT, CDR2 SNEGSKA (reference sequence). The trim removed 3 bases at V and 2 bases at J, leaving 6 bases unmatched. The CDR3 runs to 15 residues. This chain's CDR3 is CSASKSGGITDTQYF. The DNA of the CDR3 is TGCAGTGCTAGTAAGAGCGGGGGGATCACAGATACGCAGTATTTT.

J is TRBJ1-4 and V is TRBV6-5; D is possibly TRBD1 (6 bases). The ends were cut back, 0 bases at V and 10 bases at J, with 15 bases in the middle. CDR3 size: 15 residues. Germline V gene sequence: CDR1 MNHEY, CDR2 SVGAGI. CDR3 coding DNA: TGTGCCAGCAGTTACTCTCGGGGGGGGGCAAGAAAACTGTTTTTT. It codes for CASSYSRGGARKLFF.